The T cell receptor (beta chain) described here comes from a study of blood T cell repertoires in COVID-19. As for the study in general: Samples came from the United States, Italy and Spain, spanning acute and convalescent COVID-19. The cDNA or gDNA used as material had been derived from T cells, B-cell-depleted T cells, or PBMCs.

This CDR3 contains 15 residues. Looked up from germline, CDR1 is MNHEY and CDR2 is SVGAGI. Trimming pared 6 bases from V and 2 bases from J, leaving 11 bases between. As handled by the study authors: Amplification of reference gene primers was used by the study to estimate nucleated cell counts. Clones were sequenced by immunoSEQ multiplex PCR, and TCRdb holds only the in-frame ones, with some missing. Clone size and the V and J calls come from that table; the DNA yielded D and trimming. The table includes 130,000 to 150,000 clones, roughly 90% detected once. The TCR was taken from a human donor in a cohort sampled during active COVID-19. V and J are TRBV6-5 and TRBJ2-6; TRBD1 might be the D (5 bases). The sequencing sample was made of peripheral blood. The CDR3: CASSPGFTGANVLTF. CDR3 sequence (DNA): TGTGCCAGCAGCCCAGGGTTTACTGGGGCCAACGTCCTGACTTTC.